These T cell receptor beta chains were read from a single sample in a study of blood T cell repertoires in COVID-19. This table comes from immunoSEQ multiplex PCR, and its TCRdb copy is limited to in-frame clones, with some not included. The sample carries around 100,000 clones, more than 75% recorded once. Sequenced material: peripheral blood. The receptor source for this set is a man between 25 and 39 years old in a cohort sampled during active COVID-19. Each CDR3 is given with its conserved first and last residue. Fields, in order: clone size, V gene, J gene, D gene, CDR3 protein, CDR3 DNA. D genes are given only for firm matches. The size field is filled for only some rows; it gives once, few, many or a size class.

size: .
V: TRBV7-6
J: TRBJ2-3
D: TRBD1
CDR3: CASSRMGTGTDTQYF
DNA: TGTGCCAGCAGCCGGATGGGGACAGGCACAGATACGCAGTATTTT

size: many
V: TRBV3-1/TRBV3-2
J: TRBJ2-2
D: .
CDR3: CASSLGQTSNTGELFF
DNA: TGTGCCAGCAGCCTTGGACAGACGTCGAACACCGGGGAGCTGTTTTTT

size: .
V: TRBV24-1
J: TRBJ2-2
D: .
CDR3: CATSDSQYANTGELFF
DNA: TGTGCCACCAGTGATTCACAATACGCGAACACCGGGGAGCTGTTTTTT

size: .
V: TRBV24-1
J: TRBJ2-3
D: TRBD2
CDR3: CATSDPGGVNTDTQYF
DNA: TGTGCCACCAGTGATCCTGGGGGGGTTAACACAGATACGCAGTATTTT

size: .
V: TRBV19
J: TRBJ1-2
D: .
CDR3: CATLKGYYGYTF
DNA: TGTGCCACTCTAAAGGGGTACTATGGCTACACCTTC

size: .
V: TRBV7-2
J: TRBJ1-6
D: TRBD1
CDR3: CASSSGQGNSPLHF
DNA: TGTGCCAGCAGCTCGGGACAGGGGAATTCACCCCTCCACTTT

size: .
V: TRBV2
J: TRBJ1-5
D: TRBD1
CDR3: CASSTGQGKGQPQHF
DNA: TGTGCCAGCAGTACGGGACAGGGAAAGGGTCAGCCCCAGCATTTT

size: .
V: TRBV29-1
J: TRBJ2-7
D: TRBD2
CDR3: CSVTTSGVLHEQYF
DNA: TGCAGCGTGACGACTAGCGGTGTTTTACACGAGCAGTACTTC

size: .
V: TRBV6-6
J: TRBJ2-7
D: TRBD2
CDR3: CASTGTSGALLYEQYF
DNA: TGTGCCAGCACGGGGACTAGCGGGGCGCTGCTCTACGAGCAGTACTTC

size: few
V: TRBV6-6
J: TRBJ2-7
D: TRBD2
CDR3: CASSRGTSGLDRISYEQYF
DNA: TGTGCCAGCAGCCGAGGGACTAGCGGGCTAGATCGGATCTCCTACGAGCAGTACTTC

size: .
V: TRBV19
J: TRBJ1-5
D: .
CDR3: CASTGERNQPQHF
DNA: TGTGCCAGTACCGGGGAGAGGAATCAGCCCCAGCATTTT

size: .
V: TRBV7-8
J: TRBJ1-5
D: .
CDR3: CASSLQDYPQHF
DNA: TGTGCCAGCAGCCTACAGGACTATCCCCAGCATTTT

size: .
V: TRBV30
J: TRBJ2-3
D: .
CDR3: CAWSSSTDTQYF
DNA: TGTGCCTGGAGTTCAAGCACAGATACGCAGTATTTT

size: .
V: TRBV7-9
J: TRBJ2-3
D: .
CDR3: CASSFGADTQYF
DNA: TGTGCCAGCAGCTTCGGGGCAGATACGCAGTATTTT

size: .
V: TRBV5-1
J: TRBJ1-5
D: .
CDR3: CASSRDARGGQPQHF
DNA: TGCGCCAGCAGCCGGGACGCCCGAGGGGGTCAGCCCCAGCATTTT

size: .
V: TRBV7-9
J: TRBJ2-7
D: .
CDR3: CASSSSLAVHNSYEQYF
DNA: TGTGCCAGCAGCTCATCGCTCGCAGTGCATAACTCCTACGAGCAGTACTTC

size: .
V: TRBV28
J: TRBJ2-1
D: .
CDR3: CASSTGWNEQFF
DNA: TGTGCCAGCAGTACAGGATGGAATGAGCAGTTCTTC

size: .
V: TRBV2
J: TRBJ1-2
D: TRBD1
CDR3: CASNQGQGMNYGYTF
DNA: TGTGCCAGCAACCAGGGACAGGGGATGAACTATGGCTACACCTTC

size: .
V: TRBV11-3
J: TRBJ2-7
D: .
CDR3: CASSPTSGSHEQYF
DNA: TGTGCCAGCAGCCCCACGTCGGGGTCCCACGAGCAGTACTTC

size: .
V: TRBV30
J: TRBJ1-2
D: TRBD1
CDR3: CAWSPGQGSGYTF
DNA: TGTGCCTGGAGTCCCGGACAGGGGAGCGGCTACACCTTC

size: .
V: TRBV3-1/TRBV3-2
J: TRBJ2-1
D: TRBD2
CDR3: CASSQGQRGGHGNEQFF
DNA: TGTGCCAGCAGCCAAGGCCAGCGGGGGGGCCACGGCAATGAGCAGTTCTTC

size: .
V: TRBV5-1
J: TRBJ2-2
D: TRBD1
CDR3: CASSSDRGSGELFF
DNA: TGCGCCAGCAGCTCCGACAGGGGTTCCGGGGAGCTGTTTTTT

size: .
V: TRBV11-2
J: TRBJ2-1
D: TRBD2
CDR3: CASSLGSYGGSSYNEQFF
DNA: TGTGCCAGCAGCTTAGGTTCTTACGGGGGGAGCTCCTACAATGAGCAGTTCTTC

size: .
V: TRBV7-6
J: TRBJ2-7
D: TRBD1
CDR3: CASSLGQGSSYEQYF
DNA: TGTGCCAGCAGCCTAGGACAGGGGTCCTCCTACGAGCAGTACTTC

size: once
V: TRBV10-3
J: TRBJ2-7
D: TRBD1
CDR3: CAISDRGRRNEQYF
DNA: TGTGCCATCAGTGATAGGGGGCGCAGAAACGAGCAGTACTTC

size: once
V: TRBV29-1
J: TRBJ2-2
D: TRBD1
CDR3: CSYRQGRISTGELFF
DNA: TGCAGTTACAGACAGGGTAGAATTAGCACCGGGGAGCTGTTTTTT

size: .
V: TRBV19
J: TRBJ1-6
D: .
CDR3: CASSQTPRDSPLHF
DNA: TGTGCCAGTAGCCAGACCCCGCGGGATTCACCCCTCCACTTT

size: .
V: TRBV5-8
J: TRBJ2-3
D: TRBD2
CDR3: CASSFIRGGGTDTQYF
DNA: TGTGCCAGCAGCTTTATCCGCGGGGGGGGCACAGATACGCAGTATTTT

size: .
V: TRBV2
J: TRBJ2-1
D: .
CDR3: CASSDFLGGQNNEQFF
DNA: TGTGCCAGCAGTGATTTTTTGGGAGGACAAAACAATGAGCAGTTCTTC

size: once
V: TRBV30
J: TRBJ2-5
D: TRBD2
CDR3: CAWAPSGGARLHF
DNA: TGTGCCTGGGCCCCTAGCGGGGGGGCCCGACTCCACTTC

size: .
V: TRBV9
J: TRBJ1-4
D: TRBD1
CDR3: CASSSGQTNEKLFF
DNA: TGTGCCAGCAGCTCGGGACAGACGAATGAAAAACTGTTTTTT

size: .
V: TRBV19
J: TRBJ2-2
D: .
CDR3: CASSIQGQDTGELFF
DNA: TGTGCCAGTAGTATCCAGGGGCAGGACACCGGGGAGCTGTTTTTT

size: .
V: TRBV3-1/TRBV3-2
J: TRBJ1-6
D: .
CDR3: CASSQESAGNNSPLHF
DNA: TGTGCCAGCAGCCAAGAATCGGCAGGGAATAATTCACCCCTCCACTTT

size: .
V: TRBV6-5
J: TRBJ1-2
D: .
CDR3: CASSYFGRHNYGYTF
DNA: TGTGCCAGCAGTTACTTTGGGCGACATAACTATGGCTACACCTTC

size: few
V: TRBV5-1
J: TRBJ1-1
D: TRBD1
CDR3: CASSLEGTGPMNTEAFF
DNA: TGCGCCAGCAGCTTGGAGGGGACAGGGCCCATGAACACTGAAGCTTTCTTT

size: .
V: TRBV2
J: TRBJ1-4
D: TRBD1
CDR3: CASGQTGFNEKLFF
DNA: TGTGCCAGCGGACAGACAGGGTTTAATGAAAAACTGTTTTTT

size: few
V: TRBV4-1
J: TRBJ2-5
D: .
CDR3: CASSQDLVYETQYF
DNA: TGCGCCAGCAGCCAAGATTTGGTCTACGAGACCCAGTACTTC

size: .
V: TRBV7-3
J: TRBJ2-2
D: .
CDR3: CASSLTVQDYYTGELFF
DNA: TGTGCCAGCAGCTTAACGGTCCAGGATTACTACACCGGGGAGCTGTTTTTT

size: .
V: TRBV5-4
J: TRBJ2-5
D: .
CDR3: CAASLGGALQETQYF
DNA: TGTGCCGCCAGTCTAGGGGGGGCCCTCCAAGAGACCCAGTACTTC

size: .
V: TRBV24-1
J: TRBJ2-7
D: .
CDR3: CATSDSGTTNEQYF
DNA: TGTGCCACCAGTGATTCCGGGACAACGAACGAGCAGTACTTC

size: once
V: TRBV27
J: TRBJ2-7
D: .
CDR3: CASRRESLAYEQYF
DNA: TGTGCCAGCCGTCGAGAGTCTCTGGCCTACGAGCAGTACTTC

size: .
V: TRBV19
J: TRBJ2-4
D: .
CDR3: CASSTGGVENIQYF
DNA: TGTGCCAGTTCGACGGGCGGGGTGGAAAACATTCAGTACTTC

size: .
V: TRBV19
J: TRBJ1-2
D: TRBD1
CDR3: CATRGGTGTSYGYTF
DNA: TGTGCCACCAGGGGGGGGACAGGGACTTCCTATGGCTACACCTTC

size: once
V: TRBV19
J: TRBJ2-3
D: .
CDR3: CASSELSTDTQYF
DNA: TGTGCCAGTAGTGAACTTTCCACAGATACGCAGTATTTT

size: once
V: TRBV2
J: TRBJ2-4
D: .
CDR3: CASSAEALLAKNIQYF
DNA: TGTGCCAGCAGTGCGGAAGCACTACTAGCCAAAAACATTCAGTACTTC

size: .
V: TRBV7-9
J: TRBJ2-1
D: .
CDR3: CASSSGAGPEQFF
DNA: TGTGCCAGCAGCTCTGGGGCGGGGCCTGAGCAGTTCTTC

size: .
V: TRBV5-8
J: TRBJ1-5
D: TRBD1
CDR3: CASSLTTGYVGSSNQPQHF
DNA: TGTGCCAGCAGCTTGACGACAGGGTATGTAGGGTCTAGCAATCAGCCCCAGCATTTT

size: .
V: TRBV6-2/TRBV6-3
J: TRBJ1-5
D: .
CDR3: CASSLGRASHRIDYSNQPQHF
DNA: TGTGCCAGCAGTTTGGGGCGAGCTTCCCACCGAATAGATTATAGCAATCAGCCCCAGCATTTT

size: .
V: TRBV28
J: TRBJ1-2
D: .
CDR3: CASSQPSEGINYGYTF
DNA: TGTGCCAGCAGTCAACCCAGCGAGGGCATCAACTATGGCTACACCTTC

size: once
V: TRBV9
J: TRBJ2-7
D: TRBD1
CDR3: CASSVGDSGPYEQYF
DNA: TGTGCCAGCAGCGTAGGGGACAGTGGACCCTACGAGCAGTACTTC

size: .
V: TRBV28
J: TRBJ1-6
D: .
CDR3: CASSPAGPSSYNSPLHF
DNA: TGTGCCAGCAGTCCAGCAGGGCCTAGCTCCTATAATTCACCCCTCCACTTT

size: .
V: TRBV6-5
J: TRBJ1-2
D: TRBD1
CDR3: CASSLPGQGDGYTF
DNA: TGTGCCAGCAGTTTACCGGGACAGGGAGATGGCTACACCTTC

size: .
V: TRBV2
J: TRBJ2-7
D: TRBD1
CDR3: CASVRLGQAVYEQYF
DNA: TGTGCCAGCGTCAGGCTCGGACAGGCGGTCTACGAGCAGTACTTC

size: .
V: TRBV10-2
J: TRBJ1-1
D: .
CDR3: CASITTANTEAFF
DNA: TGCGCCAGCATCACGACAGCGAACACTGAAGCTTTCTTT

size: .
V: TRBV20-1
J: TRBJ2-2
D: TRBD2
CDR3: CSASGGGADTGELFF
DNA: TGCAGTGCTAGTGGCGGGGGGGCGGACACCGGGGAGCTGTTTTTT

size: once
V: TRBV7-3
J: TRBJ2-1
D: .
CDR3: CASSFSGAAYNEQFF
DNA: TGTGCCAGCAGCTTTTCAGGGGCAGCCTACAATGAGCAGTTCTTC

size: few
V: TRBV19
J: TRBJ2-7
D: TRBD1
CDR3: CASSIIPGTGEYEQYF
DNA: TGTGCCAGTAGTATAATCCCCGGGACAGGGGAATACGAGCAGTACTTC